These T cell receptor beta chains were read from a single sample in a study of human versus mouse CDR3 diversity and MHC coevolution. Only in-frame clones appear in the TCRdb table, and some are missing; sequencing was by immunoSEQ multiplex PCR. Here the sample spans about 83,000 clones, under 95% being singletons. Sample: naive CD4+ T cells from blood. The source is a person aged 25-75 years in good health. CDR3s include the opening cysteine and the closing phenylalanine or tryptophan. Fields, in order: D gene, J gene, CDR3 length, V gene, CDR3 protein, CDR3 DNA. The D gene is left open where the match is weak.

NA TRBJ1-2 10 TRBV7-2 CASSPPGYTF TGTGCCAGCAGCCCCCCGGGCTACACCTTC
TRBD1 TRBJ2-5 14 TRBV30 CAWRKDRVWETQYF TGTGCCTGGAGGAAGGACAGGGTGTGGGAGACCCAGTACTTC
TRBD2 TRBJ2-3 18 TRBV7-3 CASSLTNGLAGDGDTQYF TGTGCCAGCAGCTTAACGAATGGACTAGCGGGGGACGGAGATACGCAGTATTTT
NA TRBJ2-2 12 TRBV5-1 CASSLERGELFF TGCGCCAGCAGCCTGGAGAGAGGGGAGCTGTTTTTT
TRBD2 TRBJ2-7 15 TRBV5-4 CASSLAGTSGYEQYF TGTGCCAGCAGCTTGGCCGGGACTAGCGGCTACGAGCAGTACTTC
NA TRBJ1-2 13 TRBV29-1 CSAPLSGRGGYTF TGCAGCGCCCCACTCTCTGGGAGGGGTGGCTACACCTTC
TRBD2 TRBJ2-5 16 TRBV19 CASSSGTSGFGETQYF TGTGCCAGTAGCTCCGGGACTAGCGGATTTGGGGAGACCCAGTACTTC
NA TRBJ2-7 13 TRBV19 CASIGGSNYEQYF TGTGCCAGTATAGGGGGATCCAACTACGAGCAGTACTTC
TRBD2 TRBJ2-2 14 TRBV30 CAGTSGSYTGELFF TGTGCCGGTACTAGCGGGAGTTACACCGGGGAGCTGTTTTTT
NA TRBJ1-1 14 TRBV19 CASSIGPGIAEAFF TGTGCCAGTAGTATAGGCCCAGGGATCGCTGAAGCTTTCTTT
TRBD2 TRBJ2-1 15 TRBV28 CASSFGGGPYNEQFF TGTGCCAGCAGTTTCGGGGGGGGACCCTACAATGAGCAGTTCTTC
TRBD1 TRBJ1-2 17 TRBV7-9 CASSLVQGDSLNYGYTF TGTGCCAGCAGCTTAGTACAGGGGGATTCTCTGAACTATGGCTACACCTTC
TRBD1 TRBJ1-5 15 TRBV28 CARLINRGVNQPQHF TGTGCCAGATTAATAAACAGGGGCGTCAATCAGCCCCAGCATTTT
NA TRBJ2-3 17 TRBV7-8 CASSLAMRGRGPDTQYF TGTGCCAGCAGCTTAGCGATGAGAGGCAGGGGCCCAGATACGCAGTATTTT
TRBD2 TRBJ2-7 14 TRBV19 CASSEPGLAGHQYF TGTGCCAGTAGTGAACCGGGACTAGCGGGGCACCAGTACTTC
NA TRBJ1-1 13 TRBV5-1 CASSPNKNTEAFF TGCGCCAGCAGCCCAAACAAAAACACTGAAGCTTTCTTT